This TCR beta chain was retrieved from a study of blood T cell repertoires in COVID-19. In the authors' methods: Amplified reference gene primers provided the basis for estimating nucleated cell counts. Generated by immunoSEQ multiplex PCR, the TCRdb table keeps only in-frame clones and is missing some. The DNA was the basis for D and trimming; V, J and clone size are from that table. This sample carries 250,000 to 350,000 clones, roughly 90% of them seen once, and the ten largest clones take approximately 17%. After removal of 0 bases from V and 4 bases from J, the junction contained 7 bases not matched to a gene. Germline-derived CDR1 and CDR2 are MNHEY and SVGEGT. This CDR3 has 17 amino acids.

This sequence was found in a woman aged 25 to 39 who had recovered from COVID-19. The rearrangement joins TRBV6-2 or TRBV6-3 to TRBJ2-3; the match to TRBD1 covers 10 bases. The sequenced sample was PBMCs or T cells enriched from blood (not recorded which). CDR3 nucleotides: TGTGCCAGCAGTTACTCGGGGGACAGGGGATCGGCAGATACGCAGTATTTT. Amino acid sequence: CASSYSGDRGSADTQYF.